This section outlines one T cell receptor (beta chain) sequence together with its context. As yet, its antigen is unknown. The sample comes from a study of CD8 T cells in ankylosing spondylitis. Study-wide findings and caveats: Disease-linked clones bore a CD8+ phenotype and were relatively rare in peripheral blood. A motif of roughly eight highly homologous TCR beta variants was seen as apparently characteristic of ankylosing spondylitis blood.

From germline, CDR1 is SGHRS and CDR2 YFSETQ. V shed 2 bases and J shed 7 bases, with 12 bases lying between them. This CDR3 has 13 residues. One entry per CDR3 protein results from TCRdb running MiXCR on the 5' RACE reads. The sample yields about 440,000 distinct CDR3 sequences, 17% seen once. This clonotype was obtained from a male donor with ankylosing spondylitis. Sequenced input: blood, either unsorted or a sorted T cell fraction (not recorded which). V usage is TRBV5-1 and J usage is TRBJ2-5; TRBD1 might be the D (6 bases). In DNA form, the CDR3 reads TGCGCCAGCAGCTTTCCGACACAGGGGACCCAGTACTTC. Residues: CASSFPTQGTQYF.